Listed here are 20 T cell receptor beta chains from one sample, sequenced in a study of blood T cell repertoires in COVID-19. The data were produced by immunoSEQ multiplex PCR, yet TCRdb's version contains in-frame clones alone and is incomplete. The table has approximately 200,000 clones, around 80% seen once. Material for sequencing was peripheral blood. The receptors come from a woman of 80 years or more with COVID-19, enrolled during active disease.

This chain joins TRBV12-2 and TRBJ2-1; the D segment call TRBD2 is taken from the table without a DNA check. TRBV12-2 is described as a pseudogene. There are 17 residues in the CDR3. CDR3 protein: CASRLYAGGKRWNEQFF. The DNA for the CDR3 is TGTGCAAGTCGCTTGTACGCGGGGGGCAAGCGGTGGAATGAGCAGTTCTTC.

The V call is TRBV6-6, the J call TRBJ2-7; D may be TRBD1 (6 bases). With 6 bases removed from V and 3 bases from J, the gap between germline ends came to 12 bases. Per the germline V gene, CDR1 is MNHNY and CDR2 is SVGAGI (reference sequence). The CDR3 runs 13 residues. DNA of the CDR3: TGTGCCAGCAGGGGCGGACAGAACTACGAGCAGTACGTC. Translating it yields CASRGGQNYEQYV.

The chain uses TRBV6-6 and TRBJ1-6; D is unresolved. The CDR3 extends over 13 amino acids. The ends were cut back, 6 bases at V and 10 bases at J, with 13 bases in the middle. Germline values: CDR1 MNHNY, CDR2 SVGAGI (reference sequence). As DNA, the CDR3 is TGTGCCAGCAGCCCCAATCCCCGGTCACCCCTCCACTTT. Protein: CASSPNPRSPLHF.

The chain employs TRBV10-3 and TRBJ1-3; D ambiguous. V was pared by 3 bases and J by 3 bases, with 3 bases between. Germline V lookup: CDR1 ENHRY, CDR2 SYGVKD. This CDR3 region has 12 residues. The CDR3 sequence is CAISEYGNTIYF. In DNA form, the CDR3 reads TGTGCCATCAGTGAATATGGAAACACCATATATTTT.

This clone has only a few counts. V usage is TRBV28 and J usage is TRBJ2-7; possibly TRBD1 for D (6 bases). The germline V gene encodes CDR1 MDHEN and CDR2 SYDVKM. V was cut by 4 bases and J by 3 bases, with 13 bases left in between. This CDR3 contains 14 residues. CDR3: CASSSPGTHYEQYF. CDR3 DNA sequence: TGTGCCAGCAGTTCCCCCGGGACACACTACGAGCAGTACTTC.

The CDR3 is CASRTPGQGVQYF. The DNA for the CDR3 is TGTGCCAGCCGCACCCCCGGGCAGGGGGTGCAGTACTTC. V gene TRBV12-3 or TRBV12-4 combines with J gene TRBJ2-7; 7 nucleotides agree with TRBD1. This CDR3 spans 13 amino acids. J gave up 9 bases and V 8 bases, and 13 bases lay outside the gene matches.

This chain links TRBV6-5 with TRBJ2-7; a weak D match, TRBD2 (6 bases). Trimming stripped 6 bases from V and 3 bases from J, with 12 bases between. The germline V gene encodes CDR1 MNHEY and CDR2 SVGAGI. The CDR3 consists of 13 residues. The CDR3 DNA reads as TGTGCCAGCAGGGAGGGGACTTACTACGAGCAGTACTTC. Its translation: CASREGTYYEQYF.

The chain recombines TRBV14 with TRBJ2-5; D remains unclear. Deletions cut 0 bases from V and 1 base from J, with 9 bases between. Germline lookup yields CDR1 SGHDN and CDR2 FVKESK. CDR3 size: 15 residues. Written as DNA, the CDR3 is TGTGCCAGCAGCCAAGAACTTAACAGCCAAGAGACCCAGTACTTC. It is translated as CASSQELNSQETQYF. The whole variable domain, remainder taken from reference TRBV14 and TRBJ2-5, is EAGVTQFPSHSVIEKGQTVTLRCDPISGHDNLYWYRRVMGKEIKFLLHFVKESKQDESGMPNNRFLAERTGGTYSTLKVQPAELEDSGVYFCASSQELNSQETQYFGPGTRLLVL.

The chain joins TRBV5-1 to TRBJ2-3; a weak D match, TRBD2 (7 bases). V was pared by 2 bases and J by 1 base, with 11 bases between. There are 15 residues in the CDR3. Germline values: CDR1 SGHRS, CDR2 YFSETQ. CDR3 bases: TGCGCCAGCAGCTTATGGGGGGGCGGCACAGATACGCAGTATTTT. Its translation is CASSLWGGGTDTQYF.

The chain carries TRBV14 and TRBJ2-1, with 8 bases lining up with TRBD2. The CDR3 covers 16 residues. Germline CDR1 reads SGHDN; CDR2 reads FVKESK. The junction had 4 bases not matched to a gene; V was cut back by 3 bases and J by 0 bases. The CDR3 region is CASSHLAGSSYNEQFF. DNA of the CDR3: TGTGCCAGCAGCCACTTAGCGGGGTCCTCCTACAATGAGCAGTTCTTC.

The V and J genes are TRBV28 and TRBJ2-7, with D possibly matching TRBD2 (5 bases). Germline V gives CDR1 MDHEN, CDR2 SYDVKM. Trimming took off 4 bases at V and 5 bases at J, with 18 bases between the two ends. CDR3 size: 15 residues. The DNA of the CDR3 is TGTGCCAGCAGTTCGAGCGAGAGGGCCCGGGACGAGCAGTACGTC. Translating gives CASSSSERARDEQYV.

The genes are TRBV12-3 or TRBV12-4 and TRBJ2-7; 13 bases are a match to TRBD2. The CDR3 is made up of 13 amino acids. Losses at the gene ends were 6 bases for V and 5 bases for J; bases not matched to a gene: 1. As DNA, the CDR3 is TGTGCCAGCAGACTAGCGGGGGGGCACGAGCAGTACTTC. Translation: CASRLAGGHEQYF.

The V gene is TRBV7-9, the J gene TRBJ1-4, with 8 bases identical to TRBD1. Germline V gene data show CDR1 as SEHNR and CDR2 as FQNEAQ (reference sequence). The V gene end was trimmed by 3 bases and the J gene end by 8 bases; junction bases not matched to a gene: 8. The CDR3 loop spans 15 amino acids. The CDR3 sequence is CASSLGQGATEKLFF. Written as DNA, the CDR3 is TGTGCCAGCAGCTTGGGGCAGGGGGCGACGGAAAAACTGTTTTTT.

The CDR3 is CASSDTSNYGYTF. The CDR3 nucleotides read TGTGCCAGCAGTGACACAAGTAACTATGGCTACACCTTC. The V and J genes are TRBV2 and TRBJ1-2; D remains ambiguous. Germline V gene sequence: CDR1 SNHLY, CDR2 FYNNEI. V was clipped by 3 bases and J by 1 base, with 6 bases between them. The CDR3 extends over 13 amino acids.

V is TRBV6-5 and J is TRBJ2-5; tentative D call: TRBD2 (5 bases). This CDR3 contains 14 residues. CDR1 is MNHEY and CDR2 is SVGAGI in the germline V gene. Trimming took 5 bases from V and 5 from J, leaving 15 bases between them. The CDR3 loop is CASSLRRTGETQYF. The CDR3 nucleotides read TGTGCCAGCAGTCTTCGACGGACTGGGGAGACCCAGTACTTC.

Remarks on this clone: This sample includes further DNA sequences coding for the same CDR3. This chain joins TRBV5-1 and TRBJ1-3; 10 nucleotides match TRBD1. V dropped 0 bases and J dropped 2; count of bases not matched to a gene: 2. CDR3 length: 16 residues. Germline V gives CDR1 SGHRS, CDR2 YFSETQ. For the CDR3, the DNA is TGCGCCAGCAGCTTGGAAGGACAGGGGGCTGGAAACACCATATATTTT. This gives the protein CASSLEGQGAGNTIYF.

V usage is TRBV28 and J usage is TRBJ1-1, with D unresolved. With 7 bases removed from V and 0 bases from J, the gap between germline ends came to 6 bases. This CDR3 region has 12 residues. The germline CDR1 and CDR2 sequences are MDHEN and SYDVKM. CDR3 residues: CASIQMNTEAFF. DNA of the CDR3: TGTGCCAGCATTCAGATGAACACTGAAGCTTTCTTT.

The chain employs TRBV9 and TRBJ2-1, with TRBD1 identical over 10 bases. The V gene's germline CDR1 is SGDLS and CDR2 YYNGEE. Trimming took 0 bases from V and 4 from J; bases not matched to a gene: 1. The CDR3 is made up of 15 amino acids. CDR3 loop: CASSVGDRGYNEQFF. The CDR3 nucleotides read TGTGCCAGCAGCGTAGGGGACAGGGGTTACAATGAGCAGTTCTTC.

The chain carries TRBV27 and TRBJ1-2; maybe TRBD1 (5 bases). The CDR3 is 12 residues long. V gave up 0 bases and J gave up 7 bases, with 6 bases separating them. The germline V gene encodes CDR1 MNHEY and CDR2 SMNVEV (reference sequence). The CDR3 DNA follows: TGTGCCAGCAGTTTATCAGGGGTTGGCTACACCTTC. Its translation is CASSLSGVGYTF.

The chain has TRBV28 and TRBJ2-5; 7 positions agree with TRBD2. The germline gives CDR1 MDHEN, CDR2 SYDVKM. V lost 3 bases, J lost 7 bases, and 11 bases stayed unmatched. The CDR3 spans 15 residues. The CDR3 region is CASSFGGGGVGTQYF. DNA of the CDR3: TGTGCCAGCAGTTTCGGCGGGGGTGGGGTCGGGACCCAGTACTTC.